Given below is one T cell receptor beta chain in context. Its antigen is still unknown. This sample stems from a study of Ad26.COV2.S vaccination and SARS-CoV-2 variants. Using immunoSEQ multiplex PCR, the repertoire was profiled, and TCRdb retains in-frame clones only, with some absent. Of about 350,000 clones in the sample, about 90% were seen once. Study-wide results and limits: The placebo group had lower spike-specific TCR breadth than the vaccine recipients did. Quantification of TCR breadth and depth may have yielded underestimates of total T cell responses. Substantial breadth in spike-specific CD8+ and CD4+ T cell responses was reportedly seen after vaccination.

Trimming took 6 bases from V and 0 from J, leaving 6 bases between them. This CDR3 contains 13 residues. This clonotype was sampled from a human donor who had recovered from COVID-19. The chain combines TRBV12-3 or TRBV12-4 with TRBJ1-5; D call uncertain. Here the sequenced sample was peripheral blood, taken after recovery from COVID-19. CDR3 in amino acids: CASSESSNQPQHF. The CDR3 bases are TGTGCCAGCAGCGAGAGTAGCAATCAGCCCCAGCATTTT.